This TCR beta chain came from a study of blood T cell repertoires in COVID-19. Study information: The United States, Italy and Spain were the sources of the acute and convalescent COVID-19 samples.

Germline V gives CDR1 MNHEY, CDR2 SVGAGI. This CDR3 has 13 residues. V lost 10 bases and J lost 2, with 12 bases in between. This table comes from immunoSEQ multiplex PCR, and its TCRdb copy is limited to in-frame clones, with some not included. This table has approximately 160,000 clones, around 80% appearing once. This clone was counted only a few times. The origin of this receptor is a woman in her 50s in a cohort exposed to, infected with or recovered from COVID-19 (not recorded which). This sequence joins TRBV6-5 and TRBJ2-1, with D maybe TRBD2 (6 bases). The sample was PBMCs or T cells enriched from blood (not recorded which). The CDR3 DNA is TGTGCCACGCAGGGCGGGACCTACAATGAGCAGTTCTTC. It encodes CATQGGTYNEQFF.